This T cell receptor (beta chain) was sequenced in a study of blood T cell repertoires in COVID-19. Study at large: Samples came from the United States, Italy and Spain, spanning acute and convalescent COVID-19. The cDNA or gDNA used as material had been derived from T cells, B-cell-depleted T cells, or PBMCs.

The CDR3 covers 15 residues. Germline V gene data show CDR1 as MGHRA and CDR2 as YSYEKL. V lost 0 bases and J 5 bases, leaving 13 bases between the germline ends. This clone was found once. Original data processing: Amplified reference gene primers provided the basis for estimating nucleated cell counts. The table came from immunoSEQ multiplex PCR; TCRdb's copy has only in-frame clones and leaves some out. From that table come the V and J calls and clone size; the DNA was used to work out D and trimming. The sample lists about 280,000 clones, roughly 86% occurring once. The sequence was collected from a man younger than 30 with active or convalescent COVID-19. The chain links TRBV4-1 to TRBJ2-5, with D tentatively TRBD2 (6 bases). The sequencing sample was made of peripheral blood. As DNA, the CDR3 is TGCGCCAGCAGCCAAGACGGAGGGGTGCGGGAGACCCAGTACTTC. This encodes CASSQDGGVRETQYF.